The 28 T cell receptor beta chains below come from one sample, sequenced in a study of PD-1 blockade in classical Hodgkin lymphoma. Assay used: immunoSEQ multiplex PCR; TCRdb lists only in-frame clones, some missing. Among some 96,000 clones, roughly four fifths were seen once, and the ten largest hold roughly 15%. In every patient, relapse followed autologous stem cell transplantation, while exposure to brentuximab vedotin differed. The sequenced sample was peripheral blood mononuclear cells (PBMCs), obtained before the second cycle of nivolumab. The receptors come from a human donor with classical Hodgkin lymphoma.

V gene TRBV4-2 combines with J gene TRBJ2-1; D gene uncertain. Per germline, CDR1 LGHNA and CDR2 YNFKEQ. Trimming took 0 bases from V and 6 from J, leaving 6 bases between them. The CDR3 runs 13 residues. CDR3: CASSQEVFNEQFF. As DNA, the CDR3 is TGTGCCAGCAGCCAAGAGGTCTTCAATGAGCAGTTCTTC.

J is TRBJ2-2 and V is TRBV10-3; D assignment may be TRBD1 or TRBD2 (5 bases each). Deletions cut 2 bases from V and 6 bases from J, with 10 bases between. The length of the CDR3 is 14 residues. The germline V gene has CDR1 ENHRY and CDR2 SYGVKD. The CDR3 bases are TGTGCCATCAGTGAGGGGTCGGGGCCCGGGGAGCTGTTTTTT. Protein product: CAISEGSGPGELFF.

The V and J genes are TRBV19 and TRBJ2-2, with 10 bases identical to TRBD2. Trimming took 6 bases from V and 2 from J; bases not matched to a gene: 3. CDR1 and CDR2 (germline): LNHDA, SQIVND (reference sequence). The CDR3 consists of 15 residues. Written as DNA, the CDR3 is TGTGCCAGTAGACGGACTAGCGGCAACACCGGGGAGCTGTTTTTT. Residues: CASRRTSGNTGELFF.

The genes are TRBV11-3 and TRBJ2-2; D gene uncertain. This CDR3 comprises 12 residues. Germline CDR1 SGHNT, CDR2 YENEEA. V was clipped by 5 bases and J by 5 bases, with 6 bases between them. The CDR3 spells CASSLLTGELFF. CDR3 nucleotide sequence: TGTGCCAGCAGCCTCCTAACCGGGGAGCTGTTTTTT.

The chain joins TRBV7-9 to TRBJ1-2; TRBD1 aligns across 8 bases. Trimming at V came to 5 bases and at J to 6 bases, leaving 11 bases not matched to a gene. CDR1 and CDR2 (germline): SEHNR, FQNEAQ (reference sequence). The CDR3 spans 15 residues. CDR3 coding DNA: TGTGCCAGCAGCATACAGGACAGGGTGCGGAATGGCTACACCTTC. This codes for CASSIQDRVRNGYTF.

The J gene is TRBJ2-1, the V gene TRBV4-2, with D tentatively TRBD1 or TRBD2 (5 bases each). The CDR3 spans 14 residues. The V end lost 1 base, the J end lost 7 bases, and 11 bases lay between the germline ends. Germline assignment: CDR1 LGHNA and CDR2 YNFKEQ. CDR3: CASSQGGVRNEQFF. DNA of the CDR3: TGTGCCAGCAGCCAAGGAGGGGTTCGGAATGAGCAGTTCTTC.

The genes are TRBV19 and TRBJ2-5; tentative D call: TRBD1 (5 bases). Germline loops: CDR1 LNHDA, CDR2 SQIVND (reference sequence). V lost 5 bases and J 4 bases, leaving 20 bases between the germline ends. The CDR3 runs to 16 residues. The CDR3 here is CASSPGQTINGETQYF. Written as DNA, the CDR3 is TGTGCCAGTAGTCCCGGACAAACTATTAACGGAGAGACCCAGTACTTC.

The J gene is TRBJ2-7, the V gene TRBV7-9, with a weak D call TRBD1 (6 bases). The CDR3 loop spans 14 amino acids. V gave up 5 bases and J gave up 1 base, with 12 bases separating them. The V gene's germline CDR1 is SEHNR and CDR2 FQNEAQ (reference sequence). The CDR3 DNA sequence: TGTGCCAGCAGCACACAGGGCGGATCCTACGAGCAGTACTTC. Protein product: CASSTQGGSYEQYF.

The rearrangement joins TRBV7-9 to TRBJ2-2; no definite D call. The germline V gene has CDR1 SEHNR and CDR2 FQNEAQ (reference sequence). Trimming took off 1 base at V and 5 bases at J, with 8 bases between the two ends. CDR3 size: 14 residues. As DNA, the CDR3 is TGTGCCAGCAGCTTAGGGAGAGCGACCGGGGAGCTGTTTTTT. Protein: CASSLGRATGELFF. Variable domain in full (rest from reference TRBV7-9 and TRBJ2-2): DTGVSQNPRHKITKRGQNVTFRCDPISEHNRLYWYRQTLGQGPEFLTYFQNEAQLEKSRLLSDRFSAERPKGSFSTLEIQRTEQGDSAMYLCASSLGRATGELFFGEGSRLTVL.

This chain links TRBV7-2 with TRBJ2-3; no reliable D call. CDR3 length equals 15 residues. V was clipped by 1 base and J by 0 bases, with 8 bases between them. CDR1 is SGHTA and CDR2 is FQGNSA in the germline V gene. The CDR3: CASSLVPDSTDTQYF. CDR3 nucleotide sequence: TGTGCCAGCAGCTTAGTCCCGGACAGCACAGATACGCAGTATTTT.

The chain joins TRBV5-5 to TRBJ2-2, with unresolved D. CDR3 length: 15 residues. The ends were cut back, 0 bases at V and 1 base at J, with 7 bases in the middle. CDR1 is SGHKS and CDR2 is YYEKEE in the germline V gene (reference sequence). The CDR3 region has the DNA TGTGCCAGCAGCTTGGGGACGGAGAACACCGGGGAGCTGTTTTTT. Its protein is CASSLGTENTGELFF.

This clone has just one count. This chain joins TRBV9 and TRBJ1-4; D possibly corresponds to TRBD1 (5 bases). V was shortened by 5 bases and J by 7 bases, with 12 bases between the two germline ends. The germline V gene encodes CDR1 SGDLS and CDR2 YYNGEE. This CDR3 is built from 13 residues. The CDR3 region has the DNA TGTGCCAGCAGTTCGGGGGGGAGTGAAAAACTGTTTTTT. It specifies CASSSGGSEKLFF.

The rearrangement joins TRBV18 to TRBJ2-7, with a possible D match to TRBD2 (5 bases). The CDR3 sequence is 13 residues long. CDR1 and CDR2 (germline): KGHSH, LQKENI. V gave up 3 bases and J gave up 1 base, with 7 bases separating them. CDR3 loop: CASSPSGSYEQYF. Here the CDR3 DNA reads TGTGCCAGCTCACCCAGCGGTTCCTACGAGCAGTACTTC.

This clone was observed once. The CDR3 DNA follows: TGTGCCAGCCAGGGGTTATCTGAAGCTTTCTTT. Encoded protein: CASQGLSEAFF. This chain uses TRBV18 with TRBJ1-1; possibly TRBD1 for D (6 bases). The V end was cut by 8 bases, the J end by 6 bases, with 10 bases between. Germline V gene lookup returns CDR1 KGHSH and CDR2 LQKENI. This CDR3 comprises 11 residues.

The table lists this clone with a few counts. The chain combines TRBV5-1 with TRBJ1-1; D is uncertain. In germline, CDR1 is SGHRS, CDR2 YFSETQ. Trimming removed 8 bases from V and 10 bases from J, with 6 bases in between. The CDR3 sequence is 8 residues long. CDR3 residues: CARRGAFF. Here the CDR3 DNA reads TGCGCCAGGAGAGGAGCTTTCTTT.

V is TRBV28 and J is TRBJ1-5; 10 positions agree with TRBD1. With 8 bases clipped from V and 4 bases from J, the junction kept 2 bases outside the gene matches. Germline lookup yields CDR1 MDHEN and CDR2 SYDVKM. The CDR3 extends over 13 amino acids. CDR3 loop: CASGGQGNQPQHF. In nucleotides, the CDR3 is TGTGCCAGCGGGGGACAGGGGAATCAGCCCCAGCATTTT. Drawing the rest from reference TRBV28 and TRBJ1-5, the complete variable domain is DVKVTQSSRYLVKRTGEKVFLECVQDMDHENMFWYRQDPGLGLRLIYFSYDVKMKEKGDIPEGYSVSREKKERFSLILESASTNQTSMYLCASGGQGNQPQHFGDGTRLSIL.

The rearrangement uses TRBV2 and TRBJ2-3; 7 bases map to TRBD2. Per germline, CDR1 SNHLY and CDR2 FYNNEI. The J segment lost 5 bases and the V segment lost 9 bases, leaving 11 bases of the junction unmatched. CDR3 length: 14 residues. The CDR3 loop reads CASSSGGGGDTQYF. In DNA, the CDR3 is TGTGCCAGTTCGAGCGGAGGCGGGGGAGATACGCAGTATTTT.

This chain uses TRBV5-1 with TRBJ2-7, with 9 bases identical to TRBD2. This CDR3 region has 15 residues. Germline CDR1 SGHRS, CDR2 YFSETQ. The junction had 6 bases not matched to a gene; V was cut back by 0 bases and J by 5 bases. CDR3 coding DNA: TGCGCCAGCAGCTTGGGGGCGGGAGGGCCCGACGAGCAGTACTTC. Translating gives CASSLGAGGPDEQYF.

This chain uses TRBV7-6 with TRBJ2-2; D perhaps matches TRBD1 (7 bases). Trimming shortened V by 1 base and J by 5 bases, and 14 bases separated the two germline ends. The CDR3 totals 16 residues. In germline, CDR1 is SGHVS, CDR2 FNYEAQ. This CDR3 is CASSLGASGGTGELFF. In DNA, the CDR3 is TGTGCCAGCAGCTTAGGGGCTTCAGGGGGGACCGGGGAGCTGTTTTTT.

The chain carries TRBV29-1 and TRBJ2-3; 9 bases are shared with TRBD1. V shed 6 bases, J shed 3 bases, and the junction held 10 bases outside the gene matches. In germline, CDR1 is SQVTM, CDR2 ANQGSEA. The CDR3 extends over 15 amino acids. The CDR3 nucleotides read TGCAGCGTGGCCCTGGACAGGGGCAGGACAGATACGCAGTATTTT. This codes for CSVALDRGRTDTQYF.

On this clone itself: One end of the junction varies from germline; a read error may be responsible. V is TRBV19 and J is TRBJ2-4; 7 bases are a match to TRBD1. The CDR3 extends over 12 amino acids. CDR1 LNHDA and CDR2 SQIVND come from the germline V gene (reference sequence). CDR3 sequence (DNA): TGTGCCAGTAGTCTCCGACAGGGTTTATTAATCTTC. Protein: CASSLRQGLLIF.

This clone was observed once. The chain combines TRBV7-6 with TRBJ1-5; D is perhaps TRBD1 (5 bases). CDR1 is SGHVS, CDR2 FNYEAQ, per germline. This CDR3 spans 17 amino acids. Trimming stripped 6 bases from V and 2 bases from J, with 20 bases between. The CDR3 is CASRHGTLGPCNQPQHF. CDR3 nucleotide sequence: TGTGCCAGCAGACACGGGACCCTGGGCCCTTGCAATCAGCCCCAGCATTTT.

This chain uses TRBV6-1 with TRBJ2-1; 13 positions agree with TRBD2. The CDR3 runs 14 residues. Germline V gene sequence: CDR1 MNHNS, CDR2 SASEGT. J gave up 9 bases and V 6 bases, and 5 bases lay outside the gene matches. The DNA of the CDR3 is TGTGCCAGCAGCGCTGGACTAGCGGGAGTTGAGCAGTTCTTC. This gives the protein CASSAGLAGVEQFF.

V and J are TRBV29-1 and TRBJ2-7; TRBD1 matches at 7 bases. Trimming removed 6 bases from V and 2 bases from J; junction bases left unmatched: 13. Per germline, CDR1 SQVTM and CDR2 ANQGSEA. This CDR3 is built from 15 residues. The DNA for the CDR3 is TGCAGCGTGGCCTACCTACGGACAGGCCCCTACGAGCAGTACTTC. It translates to CSVAYLRTGPYEQYF.

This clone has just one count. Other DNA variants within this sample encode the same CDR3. The CDR3 loop reads CASSFTGGDEKLFF. The CDR3, as DNA: TGTGCCAGCAGCTTTACAGGGGGGGATGAAAAACTGTTTTTT. This chain uses TRBV5-6 with TRBJ1-4; 8 positions agree with TRBD1. The CDR3 is made up of 14 amino acids. The V segment lost 2 bases and the J segment 6 bases; nucleotides outside the gene matches: 3. CDR1 SGHDT and CDR2 YYEEEE come from the germline V gene.

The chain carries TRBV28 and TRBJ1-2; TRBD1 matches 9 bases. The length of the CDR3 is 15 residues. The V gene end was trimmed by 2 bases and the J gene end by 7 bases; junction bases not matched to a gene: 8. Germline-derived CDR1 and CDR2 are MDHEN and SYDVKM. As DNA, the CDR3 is TGTGCCAGCAGTTTACCGGGACAGGGTTTCGGTGGCTACACCTTC. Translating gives CASSLPGQGFGGYTF.

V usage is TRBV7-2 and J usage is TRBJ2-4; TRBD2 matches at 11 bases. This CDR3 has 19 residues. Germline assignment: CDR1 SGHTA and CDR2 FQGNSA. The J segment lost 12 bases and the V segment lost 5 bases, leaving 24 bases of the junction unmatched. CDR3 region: CASSLYPPTSGIQGFGQYF. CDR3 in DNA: TGTGCCAGCAGCCTCTACCCCCCGACTAGCGGGATACAAGGCTTCGGTCAGTACTTC.

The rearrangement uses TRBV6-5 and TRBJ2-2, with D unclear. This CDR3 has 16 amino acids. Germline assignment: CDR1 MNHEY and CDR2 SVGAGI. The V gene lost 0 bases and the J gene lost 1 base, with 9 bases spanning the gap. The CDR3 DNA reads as TGTGCCAGCAGTTACTCGGTGGCCGGGAACACCGGGGAGCTGTTTTTT. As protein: CASSYSVAGNTGELFF.